This TCR beta chain was sequenced in a study of cytomegalovirus exposure and HLA in healthy donors. Overall study results and limits: Reported results showed that the classifier diagnosed cytomegalovirus status with high specificity and sensitivity.

This table comes from immunoSEQ multiplex PCR, and its TCRdb copy is limited to in-frame clones, with some not included. Of about 180,000 clones detected, approximately 81% appear once; the ten largest clones hold 16%. A 120-subject validation cohort, separate from the approximately 670-subject first cohort, supplied the donors. Comment on this clone: The antigen remains unidentified.

Looked up from germline, CDR1 is MDHEN and CDR2 is SYDVKM. There are 14 residues in the CDR3. V dropped 5 bases and J dropped 8; count of bases not matched to a gene: 11. The chain recombines TRBV28 with TRBJ1-2; 7 nucleotides agree with TRBD1. The source material was PBMCs. The receptor was derived from a man aged 18-30 years in good health and CMV-seropositive. The CDR3, as DNA: TGTGCCAGCAGTCCCGGGACAGAAGGCTGGGGCTACACCTTC. Translation gives CASSPGTEGWGYTF.